One and the same sample provided the 10 T cell receptor beta chains below, sequenced in a study of shared clonotypes between healthy human individuals. Sequencing was performed with immunoSEQ multiplex PCR; in TCRdb, only in-frame clones are kept and a portion is missing. In the table there are more than 1,200,000 clones, roughly 98.5% of which are singletons. Sample: naive CD4+ T cells sorted from blood. Subset: CD45RA+ positively selected. The origin of the receptors is a man aged 25-40 years in good health.

The V call is TRBV10-1, the J call TRBJ2-6; possibly TRBD2 for D (6 bases). This CDR3 has 18 residues. Trimming took off 3 bases at V and 0 bases at J, with 15 bases between the two ends. The germline gives CDR1 WNHNN, CDR2 SYGVQD (reference sequence). CDR3 coding DNA: TGCGCCAGCAGTGAACGGGTCGGGAGTGGCTCTGGGGCCAACGTCCTGACTTTC. Protein: CASSERVGSGSGANVLTF.

The chain links TRBV29-1 to TRBJ1-1; D possibly corresponds to TRBD1 (6 bases). V lost 4 bases to trimming and J lost 1 base, with 7 bases between them. The germline CDR1 and CDR2 sequences are SQVTM and ANQGSEA. This CDR3 has 12 residues. As DNA, the CDR3 is TGCAGCGTTGTCAGGGGGAACACTGAAGCTTTCTTT. This sequence encodes CSVVRGNTEAFF.

The chain employs TRBV20-1 and TRBJ2-1; D remains unclear. The CDR3 runs to 11 residues. Per germline, CDR1 DFQATT and CDR2 SNEGSKA (reference sequence). Trimming left V 7 bases short and J 9 bases short, with 13 bases between. The DNA of the CDR3 is TGCAGTGGCCGAGCAGTCGGTGAGCAGTTCTTC. Translation gives CSGRAVGEQFF.

The V call is TRBV12-5, the J call TRBJ2-3; 10 bases are shared with TRBD2. Germline assignment: CDR1 LGHNT and CDR2 FRNRAP. CDR3 length equals 15 residues. V was clipped by 4 bases and J by 1 base; unmatched bases: 2. DNA of the CDR3: TGTGCTAGTGGTTCCGGGACTAGCGGCACAGATACGCAGTATTTT. Its translation is CASGSGTSGTDTQYF.

This chain links TRBV11-2 with TRBJ2-3, with TRBD2 matching over 8 bases. Germline V CDR1 and CDR2: SGHAT, FQNNGV. CDR3 size: 17 residues. Losses at the gene ends were 1 base for V and 4 bases for J; bases not matched to a gene: 10. The CDR3, as DNA: TGTGCCAGCAGCTTAGGGCCCAGCGGGAGTATGTCAGATACGCAGTATTTT. It encodes CASSLGPSGSMSDTQYF.

The gene calls are TRBV27 and TRBJ2-7; 7 bases map to TRBD2. This CDR3 is built from 13 residues. The V and J ends lost 5 bases and 4 bases, in that order; junction bases with no gene match: 5. Per germline, CDR1 MNHEY and CDR2 SMNVEV (reference sequence). The CDR3 here is CASSPASGYEQYF. In nucleotides, the CDR3 is TGTGCCAGCAGTCCGGCTAGCGGATACGAGCAGTACTTC.

The V gene is TRBV6-5, the J gene TRBJ2-7; a weak D match, TRBD1 (5 bases). The germline V gene encodes CDR1 MNHEY and CDR2 SVGAGI. Deletions cut 0 bases from V and 3 bases from J, with 12 bases between. The CDR3 has 15 amino acids. CDR3 residues: CASSYSPTGDYEQYF. The CDR3 DNA reads as TGTGCCAGCAGTTACTCACCTACAGGTGACTACGAGCAGTACTTC.

As regards this clone: An end of the junction differs from the germline gene, which may be a read error. This sequence joins TRBV20-1 and TRBJ1-2; D is uncertain. Germline V gene data show CDR1 as DFQATT and CDR2 as SNEGSKA (reference sequence). This CDR3 comprises 8 residues. The CDR3: CSVRDIGF. The CDR3 DNA reads as TGCAGTGTCCGCGACATCGGCTTC.

The V gene is TRBV28, the J gene TRBJ2-4; D possibly matches TRBD1 or TRBD2 (5 bases each). Between the trimmed V and J ends, which lost 3 bases and 0 bases, there was a span of 9 bases. The CDR3 length is 15 residues. Germline CDR1 and CDR2: MDHEN and SYDVKM. The CDR3 coding sequence is TGTGCCAGCAGTTTGATTGGGACAGCCAAAAACATTCAGTACTTC. This codes for CASSLIGTAKNIQYF.

The chain recombines TRBV7-9 with TRBJ2-5, with 15 bases fitting TRBD2. Unmatched junction bases numbered 3, after V lost 5 bases and J lost 5 bases. Germline V gene sequence: CDR1 SEHNR, CDR2 FQNEAQ (reference sequence). This CDR3 is 15 amino acids long. The CDR3 loop reads CASSPGTSGRETQYF. The CDR3 DNA follows: TGTGCCAGCAGCCCAGGGACTAGCGGGAGGGAGACCCAGTACTTC.